This T cell receptor beta chain was observed in a study of CD8 T cells in Susac syndrome. Study-level background: Intravenous immunoglobulin alone or corticosteroids were being given to patients with Susac syndrome at blood draw, unless they were therapy-naive.

RNA was extracted with the RNeasy kit, and a quantity of roughly 0.5 to 1 ug was reverse transcribed using random hexamers. TCRdb itself ran the immunoSEQ multiplex PCR reads through MiXCR, one entry per CDR3 protein. This table has about 240,000 distinct CDR3 sequences, almost 97% appearing once. Germline CDR1 and CDR2: SGHAT and FQNNGV. This CDR3 region has 14 residues. V shed 5 bases and J shed 4 bases, with 15 bases lying between them. The sequence derives from a human donor with Susac syndrome. Sequenced sample: CD4+ T cells from PBMCs. This rearrangement joins TRBV11-2 to TRBJ2-7; TRBD1 is a possible D gene (5 bases). CDR3 amino acids: CASSPRVSSYEQYF. CDR3 sequence (DNA): TGTGCCAGCAGCCCCAGGGTGTCCTCGTACGAGCAGTACTTC. The full variable domain, its missing parts supplied by reference TRBV11-2 and TRBJ2-7, is EAGVAQSPRYKIIEKRQSVAFWCNPISGHATLYWYQQILGQGPKLLIQFQNNGVVDDSQLPKDRFSAERLKGVDSTLKIQPAKLEDSAVYLCASSPRVSSYEQYFGPGTRLTVT.